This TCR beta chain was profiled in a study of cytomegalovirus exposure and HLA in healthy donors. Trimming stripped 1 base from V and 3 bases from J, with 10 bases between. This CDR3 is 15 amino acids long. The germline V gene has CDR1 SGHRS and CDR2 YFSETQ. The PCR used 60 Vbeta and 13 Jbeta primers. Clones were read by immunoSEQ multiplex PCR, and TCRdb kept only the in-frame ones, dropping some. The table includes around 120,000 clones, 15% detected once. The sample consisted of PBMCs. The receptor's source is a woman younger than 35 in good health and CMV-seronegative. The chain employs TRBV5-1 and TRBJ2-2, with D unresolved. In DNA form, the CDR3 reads TGCGCCAGCAGCTTGTTTGACACCGACACCGGGGAGCTGTTTTTT. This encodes CASSLFDTDTGELFF.